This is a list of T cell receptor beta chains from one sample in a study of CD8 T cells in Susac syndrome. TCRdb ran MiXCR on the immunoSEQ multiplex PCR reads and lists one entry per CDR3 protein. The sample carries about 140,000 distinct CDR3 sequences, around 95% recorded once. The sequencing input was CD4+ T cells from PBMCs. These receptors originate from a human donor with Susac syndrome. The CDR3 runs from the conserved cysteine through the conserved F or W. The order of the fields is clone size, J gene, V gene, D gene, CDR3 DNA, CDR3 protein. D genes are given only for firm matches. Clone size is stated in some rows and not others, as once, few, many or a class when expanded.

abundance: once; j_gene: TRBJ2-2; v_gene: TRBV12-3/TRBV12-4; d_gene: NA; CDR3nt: TGTGCCAGCAGGAGAGAGAGGGGGGAGCTGTTTTTT; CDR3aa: CASRRERGELFF
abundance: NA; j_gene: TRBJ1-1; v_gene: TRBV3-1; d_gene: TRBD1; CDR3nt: TGTGCCAGCAGCCAAGGACAGGGATGGGGGGTGAACACTGAAGCTTTCTTT; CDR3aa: CASSQGQGWGVNTEAFF
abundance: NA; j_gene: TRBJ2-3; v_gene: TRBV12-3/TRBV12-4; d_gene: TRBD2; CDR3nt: TGTGCCAGCAGTTTGGGAGGGTCTGGCACAGATACGCAGTATTTT; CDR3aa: CASSLGGSGTDTQYF
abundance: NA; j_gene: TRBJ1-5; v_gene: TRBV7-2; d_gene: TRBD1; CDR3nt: TGTGCCAGCAGCCCGAACAGGGGGAGTGTACAGCCCCAGCATTTT; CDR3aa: CASSPNRGSVQPQHF
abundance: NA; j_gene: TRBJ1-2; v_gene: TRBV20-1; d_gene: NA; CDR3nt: TGCAGTGCTGTATTTATTGGCTACACCTTC; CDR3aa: CSAVFIGYTF
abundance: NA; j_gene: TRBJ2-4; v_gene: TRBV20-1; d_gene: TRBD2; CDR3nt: TGCAGTGCTTCGGGACTAGCGGTAGCCAAAAACATTCAGTACTTC; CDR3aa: CSASGLAVAKNIQYF
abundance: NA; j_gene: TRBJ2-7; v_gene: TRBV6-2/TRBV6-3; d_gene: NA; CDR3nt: TGTGCCAGCAGTTATTGGACAACGAGCTCCTACGAGCAGTACTTC; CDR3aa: CASSYWTTSSYEQYF
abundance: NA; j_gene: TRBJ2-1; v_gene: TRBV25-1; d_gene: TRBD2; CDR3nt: TGTGCCAGCAGTGCCGGGTCTAGCGGTAACACCTACAATGAGCAGTTCTTC; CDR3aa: CASSAGSSGNTYNEQFF
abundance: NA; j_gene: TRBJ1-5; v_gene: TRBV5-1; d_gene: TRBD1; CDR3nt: TGCGCCAGCAGCCAAGGGGACAGTAGCAATCAGCCCCAGCATTTT; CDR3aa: CASSQGDSSNQPQHF
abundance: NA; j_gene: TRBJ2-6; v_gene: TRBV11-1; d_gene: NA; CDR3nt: TGTGCCAGCACCTTCTCTGGGGCCAACGTCCTGACTTTC; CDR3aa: CASTFSGANVLTF
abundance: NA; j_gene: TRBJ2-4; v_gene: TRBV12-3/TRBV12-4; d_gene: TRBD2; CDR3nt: TGTGCCAGCAGTCCTCGGACTAGCGGGAGGTACTTC; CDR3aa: CASSPRTSGRYF
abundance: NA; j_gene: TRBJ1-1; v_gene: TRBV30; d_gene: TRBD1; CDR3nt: TGTGCCTGGGGGACAGGGGTCACTGAAGCTTTCTTT; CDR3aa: CAWGTGVTEAFF
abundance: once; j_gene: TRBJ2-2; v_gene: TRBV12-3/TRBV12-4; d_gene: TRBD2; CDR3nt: TGTGCCAGCAGGCTTACTAGCGGGAGCCATGGCGGGGAGCTGTTTTTT; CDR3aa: CASRLTSGSHGGELFF
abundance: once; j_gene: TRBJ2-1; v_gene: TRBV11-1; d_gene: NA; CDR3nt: TGTGCCAGCAGCTTCGAGGGGACCGACAATGAGCAGTTCTTC; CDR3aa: CASSFEGTDNEQFF
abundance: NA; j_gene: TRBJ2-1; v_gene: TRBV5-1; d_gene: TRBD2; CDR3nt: TGCGCCAGCAGCGGAACTAGCGGGGGGAATGAGCAGTTCTTC; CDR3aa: CASSGTSGGNEQFF
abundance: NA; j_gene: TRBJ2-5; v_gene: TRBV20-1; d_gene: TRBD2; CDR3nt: TGCAGTGCTAGAGAAGGCGGGTGGGGGGGAGAGACCCAGTACTTC; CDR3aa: CSAREGGWGGETQYF
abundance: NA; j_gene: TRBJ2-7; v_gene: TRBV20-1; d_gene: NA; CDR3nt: TGCAGTGCTAGAGGCCATCCTGGGGAGACATACGAGCAGTACTTC; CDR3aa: CSARGHPGETYEQYF
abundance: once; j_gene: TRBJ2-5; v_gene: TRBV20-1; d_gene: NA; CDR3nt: TGCAGTGCTAGTGGGGTAGTATCCCCCCAAGAGACCCAGTACTTC; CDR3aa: CSASGVVSPQETQYF
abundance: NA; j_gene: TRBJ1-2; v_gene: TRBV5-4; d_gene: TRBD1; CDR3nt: TGTGCCAGCAGCTTGGGGCAGGGGGCCGGCTATGGCTACACCTTC; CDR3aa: CASSLGQGAGYGYTF
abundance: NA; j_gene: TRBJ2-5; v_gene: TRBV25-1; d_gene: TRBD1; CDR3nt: TGTGCCAGCGGAGGGACAGGGGGCGGAGGGACCCAGTACTTC; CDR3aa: CASGGTGGGGTQYF
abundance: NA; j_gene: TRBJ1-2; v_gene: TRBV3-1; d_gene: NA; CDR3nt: TGTGCCAGCAGCCAAGATGGGCGGGTCGATGGCTACACCTTC; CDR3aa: CASSQDGRVDGYTF
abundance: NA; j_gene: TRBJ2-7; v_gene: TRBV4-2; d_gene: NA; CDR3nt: TGTGCCAGCAGCCATGCCGGGACTTACGAATACGAGCAGTACTTC; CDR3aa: CASSHAGTYEYEQYF
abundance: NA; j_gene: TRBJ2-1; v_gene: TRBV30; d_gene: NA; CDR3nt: TGTGCCTGGAGTGTCAAACCGAGCTTGGTTAATGAGCAGTTCTTC; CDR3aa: CAWSVKPSLVNEQFF
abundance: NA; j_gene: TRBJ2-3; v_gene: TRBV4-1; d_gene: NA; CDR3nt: TGCGCCAGCAGCCTCCGACAGTCGACAGATACGCAGTATTTT; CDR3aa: CASSLRQSTDTQYF
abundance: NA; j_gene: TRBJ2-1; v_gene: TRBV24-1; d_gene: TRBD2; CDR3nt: TGTGCCACCAGTGGGACTAGCGGGAGCTTGGGACAGTTCTTC; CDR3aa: CATSGTSGSLGQFF
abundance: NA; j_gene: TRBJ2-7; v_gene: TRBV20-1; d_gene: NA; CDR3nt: TGCAGTGCTAACAGAGTTTACGAGCAGTACTTC; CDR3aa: CSANRVYEQYF
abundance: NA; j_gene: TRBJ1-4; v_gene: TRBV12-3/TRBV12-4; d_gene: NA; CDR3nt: TGTGCCAGCAGTTTAGGCCGCGTTCTCCACGAAAAACTGTTTTTT; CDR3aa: CASSLGRVLHEKLFF
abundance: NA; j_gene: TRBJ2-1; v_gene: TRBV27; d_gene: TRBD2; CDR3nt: TGTGCCAGCAGTGTGAGCGGGAGGCCTTACAATGAGCAGTTCTTC; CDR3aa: CASSVSGRPYNEQFF
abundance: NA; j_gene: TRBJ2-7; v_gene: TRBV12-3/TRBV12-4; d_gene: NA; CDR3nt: TGTGCCAGCACTTGGGGTCCCCCCTACGAGCAGTACTTC; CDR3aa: CASTWGPPYEQYF
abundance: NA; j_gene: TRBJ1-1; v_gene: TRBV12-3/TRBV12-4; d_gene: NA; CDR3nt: TGTGCCAGCAGGCGATCAGGGAGTTCCTCTGAAGCTTTCTTT; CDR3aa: CASRRSGSSSEAFF
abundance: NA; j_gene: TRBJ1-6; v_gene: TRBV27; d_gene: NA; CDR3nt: TGTGCCAGCCCACTCGGGCCTAATTCACCCCTCCACTTT; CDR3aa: CASPLGPNSPLHF
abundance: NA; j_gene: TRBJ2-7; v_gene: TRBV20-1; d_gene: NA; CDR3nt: TGCAGTGCTAGAGAGGCGGGCCCTGGGGACGAGCAGTACTTC; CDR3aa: CSAREAGPGDEQYF
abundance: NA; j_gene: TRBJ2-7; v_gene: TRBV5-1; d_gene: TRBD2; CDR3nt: TGCGCCAGCAGACCTACTAGCGGGGTCAGCTCCTACGAGCAGTACTTC; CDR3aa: CASRPTSGVSSYEQYF
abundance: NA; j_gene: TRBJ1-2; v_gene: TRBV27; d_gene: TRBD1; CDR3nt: TGTGCCAGCAGACCAACAGGGGTCCATGGCTACACCTTC; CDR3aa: CASRPTGVHGYTF
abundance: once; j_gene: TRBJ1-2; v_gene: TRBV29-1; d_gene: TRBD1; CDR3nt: TGCAGCGGTGGGGACAGCCCTAACTATGGCTACACCTTC; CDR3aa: CSGGDSPNYGYTF
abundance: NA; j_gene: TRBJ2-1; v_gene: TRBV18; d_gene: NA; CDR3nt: TGTGCCAGCTCACCACCAGTGGAGATCCTTAGGGCTAATGAGCAGTTCTTC; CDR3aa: CASSPPVEILRANEQFF
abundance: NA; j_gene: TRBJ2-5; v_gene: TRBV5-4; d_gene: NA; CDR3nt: TGTGCCAGCAGCTTGCAAGGGGGGCCGGAGACCCAGTACTTC; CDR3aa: CASSLQGGPETQYF
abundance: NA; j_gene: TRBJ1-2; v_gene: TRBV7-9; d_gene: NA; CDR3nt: TGTGCCAGCAGTAACAGCGACTATGGCTACACCTTC; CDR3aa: CASSNSDYGYTF
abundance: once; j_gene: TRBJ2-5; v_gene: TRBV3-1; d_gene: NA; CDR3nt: TGTGCCAGCAGCCAAGATAGTGGAGAAATTCTGGAGACCCAGTACTTC; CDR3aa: CASSQDSGEILETQYF
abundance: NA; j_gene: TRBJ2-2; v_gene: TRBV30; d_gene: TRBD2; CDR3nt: TGTGCCTGCGGGGGGGGGACTAGCGGGAGTAACACCGGGGAGCTGTTTTTT; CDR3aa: CACGGGTSGSNTGELFF
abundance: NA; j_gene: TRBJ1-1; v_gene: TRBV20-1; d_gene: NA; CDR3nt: TGCAGTTCAAAACGGGACACTGAAGCTTTCTTT; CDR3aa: CSSKRDTEAFF
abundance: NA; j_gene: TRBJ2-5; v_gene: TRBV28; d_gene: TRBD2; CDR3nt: TGTGCCAGCAGTTCGCGGACTAGCGGGGGCTTTGAGACCCAGTACTTC; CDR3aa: CASSSRTSGGFETQYF
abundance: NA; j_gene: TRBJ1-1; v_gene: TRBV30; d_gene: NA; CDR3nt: TGTGCCTGGACGGTGGGGAACACTGAAGCTTTCTTT; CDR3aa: CAWTVGNTEAFF
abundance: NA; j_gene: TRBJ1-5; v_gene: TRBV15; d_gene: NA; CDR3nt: TGTGCCACCAGCAGAGAGTTGAATCAGCCCCAGCATTTT; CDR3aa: CATSRELNQPQHF
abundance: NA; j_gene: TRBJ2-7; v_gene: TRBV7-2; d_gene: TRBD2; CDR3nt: TGTGCCAGCAGCTTAAGGAGCGGGAGGGAATACGAGCAGTACTTC; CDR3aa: CASSLRSGREYEQYF
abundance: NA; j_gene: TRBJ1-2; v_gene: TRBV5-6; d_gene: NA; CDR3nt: TGTGCCAGCAAAAGACAGGATCGAGGGGGCTACACCTTC; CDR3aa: CASKRQDRGGYTF
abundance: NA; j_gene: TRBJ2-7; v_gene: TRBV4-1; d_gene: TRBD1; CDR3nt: TGCGCCAGCAGCCAATTAGACAGGGAGTACGAGCAGTACTTC; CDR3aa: CASSQLDREYEQYF
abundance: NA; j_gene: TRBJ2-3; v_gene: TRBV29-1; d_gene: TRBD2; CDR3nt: TGCAGCGTTGACGGAGCGGGAGGGCCCCCAGATACGCAGTATTTT; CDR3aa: CSVDGAGGPPDTQYF
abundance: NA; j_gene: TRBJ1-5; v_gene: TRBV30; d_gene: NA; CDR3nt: TGTGCCTGGAGTGTACGGGGGGACCAGCCCCAGCATTTT; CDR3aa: CAWSVRGDQPQHF
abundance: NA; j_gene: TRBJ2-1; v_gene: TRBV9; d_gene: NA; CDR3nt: TGTGCCAGCAGCTCCCTATCAGGGGGGAGTGACGAGCAGTTCTTC; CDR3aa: CASSSLSGGSDEQFF
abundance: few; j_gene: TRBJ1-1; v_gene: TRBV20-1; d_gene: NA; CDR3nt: TGCAGTGCTAGCCGAGACAGGAACACTGAAGCTTTCTTT; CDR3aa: CSASRDRNTEAFF
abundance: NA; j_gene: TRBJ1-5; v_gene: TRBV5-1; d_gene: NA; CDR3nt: TGCGCCAGCAGCTTGGACGGGGGCCATCAGCCCCAGCATTTT; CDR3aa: CASSLDGGHQPQHF
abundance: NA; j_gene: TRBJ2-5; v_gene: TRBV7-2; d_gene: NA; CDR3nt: TGTGCCAGCAGCTTAAGGTCCGGAAACCAAGAGACCCAGTACTTC; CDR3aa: CASSLRSGNQETQYF